This T cell receptor (beta chain) was retrieved from a study of shared clonotypes between healthy human individuals. This clone has ten or more counts. Other DNA sequences in the sample encode the same CDR3. V lost 3 bases to trimming and J lost 4 bases; unmatched junction nucleotides: 15. Germline CDR1 KGHSH, CDR2 LQKENI. The CDR3 has 19 residues. The authors ran the assay at deep level. PCR replicates from unsorted PBMC used about 310 ng DNA, and this amount was approximately 30,000 T cell genomes. Unsorted PBMC DNA went through sequencing on ten immunoSEQ deep assay plates. Sequencing used immunoSEQ multiplex PCR; TCRdb keeps in-frame clones, though not all of them. The sample yields about half a million clones, 81% seen once. The study drew its donors from healthy HIV-negative adults without recent acute infections or vaccinations.

This receptor was obtained from a woman in her forties in good health. Some clones in this sample may be carry-over from other donors' samples. Sequencing was done on a sample of PBMCs. V usage is TRBV18 and J usage is TRBJ2-5; 12 positions match TRBD2. The CDR3 DNA reads as TGTGCCAGCTCACCGATCGCGAAGGACTCGGGACTAGCGGGAGAGACCCAGTACTTC. Translating gives CASSPIAKDSGLAGETQYF. The entire variable domain, with the rest obtained from reference TRBV18 and TRBJ2-5, is as follows: NAGVMQNPRHLVRRRGQEARLRCSPMKGHSHVYWYRQLPEEGLKFMVYLQKENIIDESGMPKERFSAEFPKEGPSILRIQQVVRGDSAAYFCASSPIAKDSGLAGETQYFGPGTRLLVL.